This T cell receptor beta chain was recorded in a study of cytomegalovirus exposure and HLA in healthy donors. Study-wide results and limits: A later analysis found most CMV-associated TCR beta chains apparently HLA-restricted.

This CDR3 region has 12 residues. The ends were cut back, 4 bases at V and 4 bases at J, with 7 bases in the middle. Germline CDR1 and CDR2: MDHEN and SYDVKM. Researchers ran the PCR with 60 Vbeta and 13 Jbeta primers. The table came from immunoSEQ multiplex PCR; TCRdb's copy has only in-frame clones and leaves some out. Of under 200,000 clones in the sample, around 75% were seen once. As to this clone: Its target is not known.

This sequence originates from a middle-aged man in good health and CMV-seropositive. This chain connects TRBV28 to TRBJ1-2; D ambiguous. Source material: PBMCs. The CDR3 bases are TGTGCCAGCAGTTCAGGTTCCTATGGCTACACCTTC. Translating it yields CASSSGSYGYTF.